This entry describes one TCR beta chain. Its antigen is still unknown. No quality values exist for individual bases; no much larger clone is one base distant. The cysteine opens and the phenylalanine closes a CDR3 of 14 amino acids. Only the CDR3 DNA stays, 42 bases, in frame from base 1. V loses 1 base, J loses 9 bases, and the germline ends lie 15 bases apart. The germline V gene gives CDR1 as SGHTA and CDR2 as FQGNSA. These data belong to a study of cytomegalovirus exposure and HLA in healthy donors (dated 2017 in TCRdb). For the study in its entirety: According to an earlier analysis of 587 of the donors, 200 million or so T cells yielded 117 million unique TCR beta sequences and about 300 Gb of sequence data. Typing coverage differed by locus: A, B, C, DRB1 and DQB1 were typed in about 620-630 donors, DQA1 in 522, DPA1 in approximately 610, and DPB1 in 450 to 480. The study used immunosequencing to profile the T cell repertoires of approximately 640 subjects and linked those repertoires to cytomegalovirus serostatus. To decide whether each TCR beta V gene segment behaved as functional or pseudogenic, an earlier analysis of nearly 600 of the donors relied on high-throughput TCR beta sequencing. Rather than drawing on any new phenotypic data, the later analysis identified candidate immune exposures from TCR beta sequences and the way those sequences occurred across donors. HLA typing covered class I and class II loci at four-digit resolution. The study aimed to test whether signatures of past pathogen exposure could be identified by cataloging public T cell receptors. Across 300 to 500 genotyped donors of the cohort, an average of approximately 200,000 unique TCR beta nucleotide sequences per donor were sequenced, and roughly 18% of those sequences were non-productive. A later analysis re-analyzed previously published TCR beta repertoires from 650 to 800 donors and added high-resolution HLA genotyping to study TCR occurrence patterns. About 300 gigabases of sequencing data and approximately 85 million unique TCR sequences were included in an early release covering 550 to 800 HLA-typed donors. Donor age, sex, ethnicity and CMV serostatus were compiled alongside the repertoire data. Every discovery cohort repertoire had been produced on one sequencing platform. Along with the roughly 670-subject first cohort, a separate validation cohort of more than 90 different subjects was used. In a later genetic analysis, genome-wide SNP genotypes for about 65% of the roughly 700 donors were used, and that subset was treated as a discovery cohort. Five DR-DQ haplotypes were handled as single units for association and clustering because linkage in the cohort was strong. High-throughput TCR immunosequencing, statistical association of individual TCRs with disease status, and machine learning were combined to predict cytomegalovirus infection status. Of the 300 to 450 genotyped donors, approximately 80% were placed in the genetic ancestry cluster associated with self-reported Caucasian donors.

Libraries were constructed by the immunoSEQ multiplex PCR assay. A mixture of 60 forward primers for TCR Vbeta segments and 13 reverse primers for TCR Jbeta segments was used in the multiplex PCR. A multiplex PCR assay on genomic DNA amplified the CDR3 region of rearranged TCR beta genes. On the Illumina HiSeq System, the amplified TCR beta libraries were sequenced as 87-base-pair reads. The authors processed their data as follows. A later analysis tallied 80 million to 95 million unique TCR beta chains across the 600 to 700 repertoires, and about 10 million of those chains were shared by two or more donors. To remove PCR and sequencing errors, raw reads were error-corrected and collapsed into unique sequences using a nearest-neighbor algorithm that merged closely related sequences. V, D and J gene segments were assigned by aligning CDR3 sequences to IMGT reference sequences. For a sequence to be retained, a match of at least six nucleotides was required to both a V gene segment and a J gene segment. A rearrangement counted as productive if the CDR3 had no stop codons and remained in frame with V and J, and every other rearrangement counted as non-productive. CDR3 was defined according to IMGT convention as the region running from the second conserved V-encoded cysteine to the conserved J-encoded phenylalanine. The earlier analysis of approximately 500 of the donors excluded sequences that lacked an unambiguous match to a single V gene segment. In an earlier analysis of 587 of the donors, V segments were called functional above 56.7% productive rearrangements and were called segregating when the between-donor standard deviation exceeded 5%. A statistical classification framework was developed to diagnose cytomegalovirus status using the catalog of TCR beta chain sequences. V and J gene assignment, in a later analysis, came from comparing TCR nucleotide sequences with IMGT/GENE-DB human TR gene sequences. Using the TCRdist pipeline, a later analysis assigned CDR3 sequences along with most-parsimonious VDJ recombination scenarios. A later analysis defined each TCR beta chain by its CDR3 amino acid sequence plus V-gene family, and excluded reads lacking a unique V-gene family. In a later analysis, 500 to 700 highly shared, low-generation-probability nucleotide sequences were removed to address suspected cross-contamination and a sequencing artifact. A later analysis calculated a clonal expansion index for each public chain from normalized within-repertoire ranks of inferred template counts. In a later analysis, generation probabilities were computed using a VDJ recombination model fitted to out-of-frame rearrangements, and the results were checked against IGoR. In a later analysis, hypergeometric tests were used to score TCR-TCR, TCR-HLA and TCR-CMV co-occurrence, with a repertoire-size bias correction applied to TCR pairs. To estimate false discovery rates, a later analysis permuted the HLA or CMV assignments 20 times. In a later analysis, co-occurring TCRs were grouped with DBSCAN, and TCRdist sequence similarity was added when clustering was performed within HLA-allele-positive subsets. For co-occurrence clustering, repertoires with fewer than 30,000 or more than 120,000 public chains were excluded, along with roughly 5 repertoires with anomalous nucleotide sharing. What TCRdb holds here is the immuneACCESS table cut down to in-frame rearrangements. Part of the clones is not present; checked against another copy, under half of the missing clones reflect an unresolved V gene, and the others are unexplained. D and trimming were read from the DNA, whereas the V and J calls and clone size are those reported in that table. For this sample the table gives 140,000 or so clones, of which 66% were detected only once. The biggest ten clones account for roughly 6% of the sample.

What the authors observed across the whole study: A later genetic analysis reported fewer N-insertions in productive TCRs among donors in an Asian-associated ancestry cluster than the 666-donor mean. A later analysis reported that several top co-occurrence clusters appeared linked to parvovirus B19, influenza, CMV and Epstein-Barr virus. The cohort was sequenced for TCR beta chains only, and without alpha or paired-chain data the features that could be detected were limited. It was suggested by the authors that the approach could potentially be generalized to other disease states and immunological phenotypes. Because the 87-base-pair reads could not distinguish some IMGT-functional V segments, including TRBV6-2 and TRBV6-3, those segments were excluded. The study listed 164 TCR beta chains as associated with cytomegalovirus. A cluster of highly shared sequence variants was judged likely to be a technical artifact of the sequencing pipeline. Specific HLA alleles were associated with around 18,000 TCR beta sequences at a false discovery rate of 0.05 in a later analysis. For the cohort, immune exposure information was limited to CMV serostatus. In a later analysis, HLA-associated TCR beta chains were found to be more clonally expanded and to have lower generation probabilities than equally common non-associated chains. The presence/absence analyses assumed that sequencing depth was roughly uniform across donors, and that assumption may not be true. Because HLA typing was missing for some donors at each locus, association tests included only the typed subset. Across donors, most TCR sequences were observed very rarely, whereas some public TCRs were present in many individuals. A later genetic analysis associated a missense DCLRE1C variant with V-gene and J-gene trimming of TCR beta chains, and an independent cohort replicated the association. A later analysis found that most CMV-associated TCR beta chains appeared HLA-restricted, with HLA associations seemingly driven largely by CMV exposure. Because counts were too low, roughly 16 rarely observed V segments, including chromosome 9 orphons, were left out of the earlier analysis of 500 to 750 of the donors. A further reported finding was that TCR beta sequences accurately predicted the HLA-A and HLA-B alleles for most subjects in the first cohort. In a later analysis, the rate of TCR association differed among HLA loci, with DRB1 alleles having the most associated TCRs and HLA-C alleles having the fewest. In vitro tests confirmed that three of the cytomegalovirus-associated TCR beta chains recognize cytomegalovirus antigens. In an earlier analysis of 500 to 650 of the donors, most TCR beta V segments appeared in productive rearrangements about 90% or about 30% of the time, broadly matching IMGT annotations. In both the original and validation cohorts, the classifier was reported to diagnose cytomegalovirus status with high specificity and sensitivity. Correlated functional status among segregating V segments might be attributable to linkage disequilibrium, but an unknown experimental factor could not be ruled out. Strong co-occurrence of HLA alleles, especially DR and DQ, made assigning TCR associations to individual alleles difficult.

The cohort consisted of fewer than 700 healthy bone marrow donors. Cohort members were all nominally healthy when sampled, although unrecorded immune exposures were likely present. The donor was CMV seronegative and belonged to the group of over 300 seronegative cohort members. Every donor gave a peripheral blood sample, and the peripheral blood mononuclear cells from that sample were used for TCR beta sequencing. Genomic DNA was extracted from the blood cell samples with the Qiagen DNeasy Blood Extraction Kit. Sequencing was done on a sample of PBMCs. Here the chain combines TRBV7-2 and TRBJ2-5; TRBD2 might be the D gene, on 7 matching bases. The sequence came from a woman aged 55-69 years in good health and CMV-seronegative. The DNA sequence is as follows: TGTGCCAGCAGCTTAGGGCGAGGGGGGGGATCCCAGTACTTC. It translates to CASSLGRGGGSQYF.